A single sample is the source of the 14 T cell receptor beta chains below, sequenced in a study of T-cell reconstitution after alpha-beta-depleted transplantation in children. A library of TCRbeta sequences, prepared with unique molecular identifiers, was generated. TCRdb re-called the PCR reads with MiXCR, one entry per CDR3 protein. This repertoire shows fewer than 700,000 distinct CDR3 sequences, 23% found once; its top ten account for 12% to 15%. This material consisted of PBMCs, mostly from graft donor cells, taken 360 days after TCRalphabeta/CD19-depleted stem cell transplant. Receptors originate from a boy under two years old who had a stem cell transplant for acute myeloid leukemia, so the T cells may come from the graft donor.

This chain uses TRBV5-1 with TRBJ2-1, with TRBD1 matching 7 bases. The V segment lost 5 bases and the J segment 9 bases; nucleotides outside the gene matches: 8. This CDR3 has 13 amino acids. Germline CDR1 reads SGHRS; CDR2 reads YFSETQ. The CDR3: CASSYDRAAEQFF. DNA for the CDR3: TGCGCCAGCAGTTATGACAGGGCGGCTGAGCAGTTCTTC.

The chain uses TRBV28 and TRBJ2-5, with D perhaps TRBD2 (6 bases). V lost 2 bases to trimming and J lost 5 bases, with 15 bases between them. The CDR3 covers 15 residues. Germline V gene data show CDR1 as MDHEN and CDR2 as SYDVKM. For the CDR3, the DNA is TGTGCCAGCAGTTTAAGGGGACTGAGCCCCGAGACCCAGTACTTC. Encoded protein: CASSLRGLSPETQYF. The full variable domain, completed using reference TRBV28 and TRBJ2-5, is DVKVTQSSRYLVKRTGEKVFLECVQDMDHENMFWYRQDPGLGLRLIYFSYDVKMKEKGDIPEGYSVSREKKERFSLILESASTNQTSMYLCASSLRGLSPETQYFGPGTRLLVL.

This chain links TRBV12-3 or TRBV12-4 with TRBJ2-3, with D possibly being TRBD1 or TRBD2 (5 bases each). The ends were cut back, 2 bases at V and 3 bases at J, with 12 bases in the middle. CDR3 length equals 15 residues. The CDR3 region is CASSLWAGTTDTQYF. DNA of the CDR3: TGTGCCAGCAGTTTATGGGCAGGGACGACAGATACGCAGTATTTT.

This clonotype was counted at least ten times. The chain is built from TRBV20-1 and TRBJ2-1, with 9 bases matching TRBD2. This CDR3 spans 15 amino acids. Per the germline V gene, CDR1 is DFQATT and CDR2 is SNEGSKA (reference sequence). The junction had 7 bases not matched to a gene; V was cut back by 3 bases and J by 4 bases. The CDR3, as DNA: TGCAGTGCTAGTCGCGCGGGGGGGAGTTACAATGAGCAGTTCTTC. This codes for CSASRAGGSYNEQFF.

This clonotype was seen repeatedly, ten times or more. J is TRBJ2-7 and V is TRBV13, with D perhaps given as TRBD1 or TRBD2 (5 bases each). Germline V lookup: CDR1 PRHDT, CDR2 FYEKMQ (reference sequence). The ends were cut back, 6 bases at V and 2 bases at J, with 11 bases in the middle. The CDR3 runs to 13 residues. CDR3 sequence: CASSLRGAYEQYF. DNA of the CDR3: TGTGCCAGCAGTTTGAGGGGAGCCTACGAGCAGTACTTC.

This clonotype was observed a few times. The V and J genes are TRBV20-1 and TRBJ1-6, with D possibly TRBD1 on 5 matching bases. The germline V gene has CDR1 DFQATT and CDR2 SNEGSKA (reference sequence). The CDR3 has 14 residues. Trimming stripped 1 base from V and 7 bases from J, with 11 bases between. The CDR3, as DNA: TGCAGTGCTAGAGCTCCTAGGGGAAATTCACCCCTCCACTTT. Its protein is CSARAPRGNSPLHF.

This clonotype was counted only a few times. The chain employs TRBV5-1 and TRBJ2-2; D is unclear. V lost 0 bases and J 4 bases, leaving 10 bases between the germline ends. The CDR3 is made up of 15 amino acids. The germline CDR1 and CDR2 sequences are SGHRS and YFSETQ. Written as DNA, the CDR3 is TGCGCCAGCAGCTTGGCTCCAGTGGTCACCGGGGAGCTGTTTTTT. Translating gives CASSLAPVVTGELFF.

V is TRBV15 and J is TRBJ1-5, with TRBD1 matching 7 bases. The V segment lost 4 bases and the J segment 0 bases; nucleotides outside the gene matches: 3. The germline gives CDR1 LNHNV, CDR2 YYDKDF (reference sequence). This CDR3 region has 15 residues. In nucleotides, the CDR3 is TGTGCCACCAGCAAACAGGGGACTAGCAATCAGCCCCAGCATTTT. Translating gives CATSKQGTSNQPQHF.

In the case of this clonotype: It may be a read error: a sequence one base away is much more abundant. The rearrangement joins TRBV6-5 to TRBJ2-3; either TRBD1 or TRBD2 may supply D (5 bases each). The CDR3 runs to 15 residues. Germline V gives CDR1 MNHEY, CDR2 SVGAGI. The CDR3 DNA reads as TGTTCCAGCAGTTACTCGGGGCAGGAAGGAGATACGCAGTATTTT. This translates into CSSSYSGQEGDTQYF.

This sequence joins TRBV7-9 and TRBJ2-2; 8 nucleotides agree with TRBD1. Germline CDR1 and CDR2: SEHNR and FQNEAQ (reference sequence). The CDR3 runs to 16 residues. J lost 1 base, V lost 5 bases, and 6 bases had no gene match. The CDR3 DNA reads TGTGCCAGCAGCCCTCTGGACAGGGTGAACACCGGGGAGCTGTTTTTT. Translation gives CASSPLDRVNTGELFF.

This chain uses TRBV20-1 with TRBJ2-5; 9 bases line up with TRBD2. V lost 8 bases and J lost 5; bases outside the gene matches: 6. The CDR3 runs to 12 residues. In germline, CDR1 is DFQATT, CDR2 SNEGSKA (reference sequence). CDR3 loop: CSPKAGGETQYF. For the CDR3, the DNA is TGCAGTCCTAAAGCGGGGGGCGAGACCCAGTACTTC.

The sample holds many counts of this clonotype. V is TRBV7-9 and J is TRBJ2-1, with TRBD1 matching 7 bases. After removal of 5 bases from V and 6 bases from J, the junction contained 7 bases not matched to a gene. The CDR3 has 14 residues. Germline V gene sequence: CDR1 SEHNR, CDR2 FQNEAQ (reference sequence). The CDR3: CASSAITGANEQFF. CDR3 sequence (DNA): TGTGCCAGCAGCGCCATCACAGGGGCCAATGAGCAGTTCTTC.

This chain links TRBV7-3 with TRBJ1-3, with D perhaps TRBD1 (5 bases). CDR3 length equals 17 residues. Trimming stripped 0 bases from V and 1 base from J, with 13 bases between. Germline lookup yields CDR1 SGHTA and CDR2 FQGTGA. The CDR3 DNA reads TGTGCCAGCAGCTTAACCGGGGGAGCGGCGTCTGGAAACACCATATATTTT. Translation: CASSLTGGAASGNTIYF.

The rearrangement joins TRBV12-3 or TRBV12-4 to TRBJ2-1; 8 nucleotides agree with TRBD2. CDR3 length: 14 residues. Trimming at V came to 5 bases and at J to 8 bases, leaving 8 bases not matched to a gene. The CDR3 sequence is CASSPGGGIDEQFF. DNA of the CDR3: TGTGCCAGCAGTCCGGGGGGGGGTATCGATGAGCAGTTCTTC.